The 19 T cell receptor beta chains in this list originate from one sample, sequenced in a study of cytomegalovirus exposure and HLA in healthy donors. The PCR employed 60 Vbeta primers together with 13 Jbeta primers. The method was immunoSEQ multiplex PCR; TCRdb's version includes in-frame clones alone and lacks a portion of them. Its table records 140,000 to 150,000 clones. The sample consisted of PBMCs. The receptors shown here come from a male donor in good health and CMV-seronegative.

The rearrangement links TRBV4-3 to TRBJ2-7, with 7 bases matching TRBD1. CDR1 is LGHNA, CDR2 YSLEER, per germline. With V trimmed by 4 bases and J by 2 bases, 8 bases remained unmatched. The CDR3 sequence is 15 residues long. The CDR3 sequence is CASSLDRQGTYEQYF. Written as DNA, the CDR3 is TGCGCCAGCAGCCTCGACCGACAGGGAACCTACGAGCAGTACTTC.

The chain links TRBV10-3 to TRBJ1-5; 9 bases fit TRBD1. After removal of 5 bases from V and 4 bases from J, the junction contained 9 bases not matched to a gene. CDR3 length: 16 residues. Germline V CDR1 and CDR2: ENHRY, SYGVKD. The CDR3 loop reads CAISNTGQGGNQPQHF. The CDR3 bases are TGTGCCATCAGTAATACGGGACAGGGCGGGAATCAGCCCCAGCATTTT.

The V and J genes are TRBV7-8 and TRBJ2-2, with D maybe TRBD2 (6 bases). The germline gives CDR1 SGHVS, CDR2 FQNEAQ. The germline V and J ends were trimmed by 5 bases and 5 bases, with 12 bases remaining between them. The CDR3 consists of 14 residues. The CDR3 loop reads CASSRGLGTGELFF. The CDR3, as DNA: TGTGCCAGCAGCAGGGGACTGGGAACCGGGGAGCTGTTTTTT.

The V and J genes are TRBV11-2 and TRBJ1-3, with 8 bases matching TRBD1. V was clipped by 3 bases and J by 3 bases; unmatched bases: 4. From germline, CDR1 is SGHAT and CDR2 FQNNGV. CDR3 size: 15 residues. In DNA, the CDR3 is TGTGCCAGCAGCTTCGGGGGACAGGATGGAAACACCATATATTTT. It specifies CASSFGGQDGNTIYF.

J is TRBJ1-1 and V is TRBV5-6, with a possible D match to TRBD1 (6 bases). The CDR3 sequence is 14 residues long. V lost 4 bases and J 4 bases, leaving 14 bases between the germline ends. Germline V lookup: CDR1 SGHDT, CDR2 YYEEEE. The CDR3 sequence is CASSRDMSVTEAFF. The CDR3 region has the DNA TGTGCCAGCAGCCGGGACATGTCGGTCACTGAAGCTTTCTTT.

For the CDR3, the DNA is TGTGCCAGCAGCTTCATCCTAGCGGGGAATTACGAGCAGTACTTC. This codes for CASSFILAGNYEQYF. J is TRBJ2-7 and V is TRBV7-2; 9 bases map to TRBD2. The J segment lost 4 bases and the V segment lost 3 bases, leaving 7 bases of the junction unmatched. Germline V gene lookup returns CDR1 SGHTA and CDR2 FQGNSA. The CDR3 contains 15 residues.

Here the CDR3 reads CASSQQGSRNQPQHF. CDR3 nucleotides: TGTGCCAGCTCACAACAGGGGTCGCGCAATCAGCCCCAGCATTTT. This chain links TRBV18 with TRBJ1-5, with 7 bases fitting TRBD1. The CDR3 is 15 residues long. V trimming: 4 bases; J trimming: 2 bases; junction bases outside the gene matches: 5. Germline V gene sequence: CDR1 KGHSH, CDR2 LQKENI. The entire variable domain, with the rest obtained from reference TRBV18 and TRBJ1-5, is as follows: NAGVMQNPRHLVRRRGQEARLRCSPMKGHSHVYWYRQLPEEGLKFMVYLQKENIIDESGMPKERFSAEFPKEGPSILRIQQVVRGDSAAYFCASSQQGSRNQPQHFGDGTRLSIL.

The V and J genes are TRBV18 and TRBJ1-1, with D unclear. Germline V gene sequence: CDR1 KGHSH, CDR2 LQKENI. V lost 0 bases and J lost 3, with 14 bases in between. The CDR3 sequence is 16 residues long. Written as DNA, the CDR3 is TGTGCCAGCTCACCACCGAGGCGGGTCGGAGACACTGAAGCTTTCTTT. Translation: CASSPPRRVGDTEAFF.

The gene calls are TRBV29-1 and TRBJ1-5, with a possible D match to TRBD1 (5 bases). This CDR3 is 13 amino acids long. From germline, CDR1 is SQVTM and CDR2 ANQGSEA. V lost 4 bases, J lost 5 bases, and 12 bases lay in between. CDR3 sequence reads: CSVGQGGDQPQHF. The DNA for the CDR3 is TGCAGCGTTGGCCAGGGCGGCGATCAGCCCCAGCATTTT.

The gene calls are TRBV7-8 and TRBJ2-1, with D unclear. Germline V lookup: CDR1 SGHVS, CDR2 FQNEAQ. V was cut by 2 bases and J by 5 bases, with 10 bases left in between. The CDR3 contains 14 residues. CDR3 sequence: CASSLLLTNNEQFF. DNA of the CDR3: TGTGCCAGCAGCTTACTACTCACGAACAATGAGCAGTTCTTC. Complete variable domain (other parts from reference TRBV7-8 and TRBJ2-1): GAGVSQSPRYKVAKRGQDVALRCDPISGHVSLFWYQQALGQGPEFLTYFQNEAQLDKSGLPSDRFFAERPEGSVSTLKIQRTQQEDSAVYLCASSLLLTNNEQFFGPGTRLTVL.

The chain is built from TRBV4-3 and TRBJ1-3; D remains ambiguous. The length of the CDR3 is 14 residues. V lost 0 bases and J lost 3, with 6 bases in between. The germline CDR1 and CDR2 sequences are LGHNA and YSLEER. The CDR3 region has the DNA TGCGCCAGCAGCCAAGATACTATTGGAAACACCATATATTTT. Encoded protein: CASSQDTIGNTIYF.

CDR3 sequence reads: CASSFPRGDTGELFF. The CDR3 DNA is TGTGCCAGCAGCTTCCCGCGGGGGGACACCGGGGAGCTGTTTTTT. J is TRBJ2-2 and V is TRBV5-6, with 8 bases matching TRBD2. Looked up from germline, CDR1 is SGHDT and CDR2 is YYEEEE. The CDR3 loop spans 15 amino acids. With V trimmed by 2 bases and J by 3 bases, 3 bases remained unmatched.

The chain carries TRBV18 and TRBJ1-1, with D possibly TRBD1 on 6 matching bases. V lost 4 bases and J lost 3, with 15 bases in between. The CDR3 has 15 amino acids. The germline V gene encodes CDR1 KGHSH and CDR2 LQKENI. The CDR3 here is CASSLKQGTDTEAFF. The DNA of the CDR3 is TGTGCCAGCTCACTTAAACAGGGAACGGACACTGAAGCTTTCTTT.

This chain links TRBV11-2 with TRBJ1-4; D is unresolved. CDR3 length: 16 amino acids. In germline, CDR1 is SGHAT, CDR2 FQNNGV. Trimming removed 2 bases from V and 4 bases from J, with 14 bases in between. As DNA, the CDR3 is TGTGCCAGCAGCTTAATACAGATGTCCCTTAATGAAAAACTGTTTTTT. It codes for CASSLIQMSLNEKLFF.

This chain connects TRBV4-1 to TRBJ2-5, with D possibly matching TRBD1 (7 bases). Trimming pared 0 bases from V and 0 bases from J, leaving 14 bases between. Germline loops: CDR1 MGHRA, CDR2 YSYEKL. This CDR3 is built from 17 residues. The CDR3 here is CASSQDRGAVYQETQYF. CDR3 DNA sequence: TGCGCCAGCAGCCAAGACAGGGGGGCGGTGTACCAAGAGACCCAGTACTTC.

This chain joins TRBV2 and TRBJ2-7; 14 nucleotides match TRBD2. The J segment lost 0 bases and the V segment lost 6 bases, leaving 4 bases of the junction unmatched. The CDR3 loop spans 16 amino acids. Germline assignment: CDR1 SNHLY and CDR2 FYNNEI. Here the CDR3 reads CASRGGTSGSSYEQYF. As DNA, the CDR3 is TGTGCCAGCAGGGGGGGGACTAGCGGGAGCTCCTACGAGCAGTACTTC.

V gene TRBV28 combines with J gene TRBJ1-2; D gene ambiguous. Trimming left V 6 bases short and J 2 bases short, with 10 bases between. CDR1 and CDR2 from the germline V gene are MDHEN and SYDVKM. The CDR3 totals 13 residues. The CDR3 coding sequence is TGTGCCAGCAGGTCACAAGCGAACTATGGCTACACCTTC. It encodes CASRSQANYGYTF.

The chain is built from TRBV27 and TRBJ1-1; a weak D match, TRBD1 (6 bases). The V and J ends lost 3 bases and 2 bases respectively, with 16 bases between them. Germline CDR1 reads MNHEY; CDR2 reads SMNVEV (reference sequence). The CDR3 covers 16 residues. Here the CDR3 reads CASSFIVDSPNTEAFF. CDR3 nucleotides: TGTGCCAGCAGTTTTATAGTGGACAGCCCAAACACTGAAGCTTTCTTT.

J is TRBJ1-2 and V is TRBV2; 7 bases are a match to TRBD1. The CDR3 length is 15 residues. Germline loops: CDR1 SNHLY, CDR2 FYNNEI. Trimming cost V 6 bases and J 4 bases; bases outside gene matches: 11. CDR3 nucleotide sequence: TGTGCCAGCAGAAGGGAAACCGGGACAGTCTATGGCTACACCTTC. Protein: CASRRETGTVYGYTF.